One sample yielded the 3 T cell receptor beta chains listed below, sequenced in a study of PD-1 blockade in classical Hodgkin lymphoma (dated by TCRdb to about 2020). The time point label, as the study defines it: newly diagnosed, previously untreated cHL patient sample. Library generation was performed with the immunoSEQ multiplex PCR assay. Here the immuneACCESS table is served through TCRdb, limited to in-frame sequences with V and J called. Missing clones are a known gap in these copies; in checked studies unresolved V genes cover under half, and the rest lacks a known reason. Across this sample there are around 27,000 clones, with 80% to 95% seen only once. Together, the top ten hold approximately 3.9% of the sample. The specimen sequenced was peripheral blood mononuclear cells (PBMCs). The source of these receptors is a human donor with classical Hodgkin lymphoma.

J is TRBJ1-5 and V is TRBV10-3; no definite D call. Germline CDR1 and CDR2: ENHRY and SYGVKD. CDR3 length: 15 amino acids. Trimming took off 2 bases at V and 0 bases at J, with 8 bases between the two ends. The CDR3 region is CAISEPHYSNQPQHF. In DNA, the CDR3 is TGTGCCATCAGTGAGCCGCACTATAGCAATCAGCCCCAGCATTTT.

This chain links TRBV19 with TRBJ1-5; TRBD1 is a possible D gene (6 bases). The CDR3 has 14 residues. V dropped 5 bases and J dropped 4 bases, with 12 bases sitting between them. Germline V gene lookup returns CDR1 LNHDA and CDR2 SQIVND (reference sequence). The CDR3 loop reads CASSVRGTNQPQHF. As DNA, the CDR3 is TGTGCCAGTAGTGTCAGGGGTACAAATCAGCCCCAGCATTTT.

The chain uses TRBV28 and TRBJ1-3, with a tentative D call TRBD1 (6 bases). CDR1 is MDHEN, CDR2 SYDVKM, per germline. This CDR3 has 15 amino acids. Trimming took off 5 bases at V and 4 bases at J, with 15 bases between the two ends. The CDR3 sequence: CASSPPTGLGNTIYF. The CDR3 region has the DNA TGTGCCAGCAGTCCCCCTACAGGGTTAGGAAACACCATATATTTT. Combining the CDR3 with reference TRBV28 and TRBJ1-3 gives the whole variable domain DVKVTQSSRYLVKRTGEKVFLECVQDMDHENMFWYRQDPGLGLRLIYFSYDVKMKEKGDIPEGYSVSREKKERFSLILESASTNQTSMYLCASSPPTGLGNTIYFGEGSWLTVV.